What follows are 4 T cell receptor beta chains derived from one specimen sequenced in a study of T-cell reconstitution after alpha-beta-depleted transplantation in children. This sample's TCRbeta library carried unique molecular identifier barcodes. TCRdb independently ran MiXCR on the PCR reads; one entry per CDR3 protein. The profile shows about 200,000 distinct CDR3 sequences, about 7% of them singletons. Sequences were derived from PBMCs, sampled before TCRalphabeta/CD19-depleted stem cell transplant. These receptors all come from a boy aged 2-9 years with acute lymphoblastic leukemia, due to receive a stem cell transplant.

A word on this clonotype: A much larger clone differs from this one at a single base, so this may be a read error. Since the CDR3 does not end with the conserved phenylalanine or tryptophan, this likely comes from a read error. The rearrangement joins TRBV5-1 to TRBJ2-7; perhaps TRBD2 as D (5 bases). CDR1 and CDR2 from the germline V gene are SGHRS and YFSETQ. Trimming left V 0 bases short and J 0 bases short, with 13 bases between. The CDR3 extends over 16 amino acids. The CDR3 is CASSLAGIVSSYEQYS. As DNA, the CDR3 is TGCGCCAGCAGCTTGGCGGGGATCGTTAGCTCCTACGAGCAGTACTCC.

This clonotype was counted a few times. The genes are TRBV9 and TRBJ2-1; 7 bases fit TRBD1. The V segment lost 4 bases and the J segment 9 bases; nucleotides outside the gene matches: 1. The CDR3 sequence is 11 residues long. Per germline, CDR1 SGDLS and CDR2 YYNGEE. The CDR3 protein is CASSQGVEQFF. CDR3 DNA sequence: TGTGCCAGCAGCCAGGGGGTTGAGCAGTTCTTC.

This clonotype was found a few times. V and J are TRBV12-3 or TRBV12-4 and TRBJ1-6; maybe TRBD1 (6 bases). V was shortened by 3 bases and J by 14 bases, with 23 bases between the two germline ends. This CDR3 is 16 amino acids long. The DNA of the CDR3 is TGTGCCAGCAGTTTTCGGAGGGGGGAATGGTCAGCCACCCTCCACTTT. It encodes CASSFRRGEWSATLHF.

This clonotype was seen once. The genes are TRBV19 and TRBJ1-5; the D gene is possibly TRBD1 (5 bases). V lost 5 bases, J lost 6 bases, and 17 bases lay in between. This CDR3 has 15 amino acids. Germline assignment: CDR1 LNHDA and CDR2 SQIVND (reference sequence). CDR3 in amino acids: CASSGTALRGQPQHF. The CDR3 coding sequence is TGTGCCAGTAGTGGGACCGCCCTCAGAGGTCAGCCCCAGCATTTT.